These 17 T cell receptor beta chains came from one sample sequenced in a study of blood T cells in healthy people across ages. A sample-barcoded 5' primer and a J-beta primer mix were used in a second PCR of roughly 7 to 12 cycles. TCRdb itself ran the 5' RACE reads through MiXCR, one entry per CDR3 protein. This table has roughly 800,000 distinct CDR3 sequences, 58% appearing once. Material: blood. The receptors come from a man aged 25 to 40 in good health.

The chain links TRBV29-1 to TRBJ2-5; TRBD1 agrees at 9 bases. V lost 7 bases to trimming and J lost 3 bases; unmatched junction nucleotides: 3. The CDR3 totals 12 residues. CDR1 SQVTM and CDR2 ANQGSEA come from the germline V gene. The CDR3 here is CSGRTGEETQYF. The CDR3 DNA is TGCAGCGGCCGGACAGGGGAAGAGACCCAGTACTTC.

The chain is built from TRBV4-2 and TRBJ2-3, with D unclear. The CDR3 totals 14 residues. The V and J ends lost 4 bases and 6 bases respectively, with 14 bases between them. CDR1 and CDR2 from the germline V gene are LGHNA and YNFKEQ. In DNA form, the CDR3 reads TGTGCCAGCAGCCCCGGGTCGGTTCCCGATACGCAGTATTTT. Translated: CASSPGSVPDTQYF.

This clonotype was observed a handful of times. The V gene is TRBV27, the J gene TRBJ2-7; perhaps TRBD1 as D (6 bases). The germline V gene encodes CDR1 MNHEY and CDR2 SMNVEV (reference sequence). The CDR3 loop spans 13 amino acids. Trimming removed 4 bases from V and 4 bases from J, with 11 bases in between. DNA of the CDR3: TGTGCCAGCAGTTCGGGACAACAGTACGAGCAGTACTTC. Amino acid sequence: CASSSGQQYEQYF.

The DNA of the CDR3 is TGTGCCAGCAGCCCAGTAGGCAGCGCAGGCTACAATGAGCAGTTCTTC. This encodes CASSPVGSAGYNEQFF. The rearrangement uses TRBV4-2 and TRBJ2-1; no firm D call. The germline V gene encodes CDR1 LGHNA and CDR2 YNFKEQ. This CDR3 has 16 residues. The V and J ends lost 4 bases and 3 bases respectively, with 16 bases between them.

The CDR3 coding sequence is TGTGCCAGCAGTATCAGTAACTATGGCTACACCTTC. It yields the protein CASSISNYGYTF. The chain is built from TRBV6-1 and TRBJ1-2; no clear D. Germline assignment: CDR1 MNHNS and CDR2 SASEGT. V dropped 5 bases and J dropped 1 base, with 5 bases sitting between them. This CDR3 spans 12 amino acids.

This clonotype has only one observation. The chain has TRBV12-3 or TRBV12-4 and TRBJ2-7, with D hard to call. The V and J ends lost 7 bases and 7 bases respectively, with 20 bases between them. This CDR3 region has 14 residues. The CDR3 region has the DNA TGTGCCAGCACCCGGTCCGGTCCTTACAATGAGCAGTACTTC. It translates to CASTRSGPYNEQYF.

This rearrangement joins TRBV2 to TRBJ1-1, with 7 bases that match TRBD1. This CDR3 is 13 amino acids long. Germline values: CDR1 SNHLY, CDR2 FYNNEI. The J segment lost 3 bases and the V segment lost 4 bases, leaving 2 bases of the junction unmatched. DNA for the CDR3: TGTGCCAGCAGTGCCACAGGGGACACTGAAGCTTTCTTT. As protein: CASSATGDTEAFF.

This chain links TRBV2 with TRBJ2-1, with 8 positions matching TRBD2. With V trimmed by 6 bases and J by 8 bases, 12 bases remained unmatched. This CDR3 spans 15 amino acids. Looked up from germline, CDR1 is SNHLY and CDR2 is FYNNEI. CDR3 coding DNA: TGTGCCAGCAGGCCACTAGCGGCAATTCGCGATGAGCAGTTCTTC. This encodes CASRPLAAIRDEQFF.

J is TRBJ2-1 and V is TRBV20-1, with D unclear. Germline CDR1 DFQATT, CDR2 SNEGSKA (reference sequence). Trimming cost V 4 bases and J 6 bases, with 7 bases left between them. CDR3 length equals 11 residues. The CDR3 is CSATYLNEQFF. As DNA, the CDR3 is TGCAGTGCTACCTACCTCAATGAGCAGTTCTTC.

The sample holds a few counts of this clonotype. The CDR3 is CATVRGQGMADTQYF. As DNA, the CDR3 is TGTGCCACTGTAAGGGGACAGGGAATGGCAGATACGCAGTATTTT. This chain links TRBV28 with TRBJ2-3, with 9 bases identical to TRBD1. This CDR3 contains 15 residues. Germline CDR1 MDHEN, CDR2 SYDVKM. V was pared by 10 bases and J by 4 bases, with 12 bases of the junction left unmatched.

This sequence joins TRBV5-1 and TRBJ2-7; possible D gene TRBD2, 5 bases. Germline V CDR1 and CDR2: SGHRS, YFSETQ. V shed 2 bases and J shed 0 bases, with 12 bases lying between them. The CDR3 is 15 amino acids. Here the CDR3 reads CASSFGSGSSYEQYF. CDR3 coding DNA: TGCGCCAGCAGCTTTGGGTCGGGATCCTCCTACGAGCAGTACTTC.

CDR3 sequence: CATSDPRDSVRRSSYNEQFF. The CDR3 DNA sequence: TGTGCCACCAGTGATCCCCGTGATTCTGTCCGGAGGAGCTCCTACAATGAGCAGTTCTTC. The chain employs TRBV24-1 and TRBJ2-1; perhaps TRBD2 as D (5 bases). Germline CDR1 reads KGHDR; CDR2 reads SFDVKD. CDR3 length equals 20 residues. The V gene lost 3 bases and the J gene lost 0 bases, with 23 bases spanning the gap.

The genes are TRBV10-3 and TRBJ2-5; 9 bases align to TRBD2. V lost 2 bases to trimming and J lost 0 bases; unmatched junction nucleotides: 10. Germline V gives CDR1 ENHRY, CDR2 SYGVKD. The CDR3 length is 18 residues. The CDR3 nucleotides are TGTGCCATCAGTGAGACCCGACTAGCGGAGGCCGACCAAGAGACCCAGTACTTC. This gives the protein CAISETRLAEADQETQYF.

The chain employs TRBV9 and TRBJ2-1, with 7 bases matching TRBD2. Near its end, the DNA agrees better with TRBJ2-7, so the J call may be wrong. The CDR3 loop spans 15 amino acids. CDR1 and CDR2 from the germline V gene are SGDLS and YYNGEE. CDR3 region: CASRPFSGLDIEQYF. CDR3 in DNA: TGTGCCAGTCGACCCTTTAGCGGGCTTGATATTGAGCAGTACTTC.

A note on this clonotype: The junction does not match germline at one end; this may be a read error. J is TRBJ1-5 and V is TRBV2; D call uncertain. The CDR3 length is 13 residues. The germline gives CDR1 SNHLY, CDR2 FYNNEI. The CDR3 region is CASREEAPGPQHF. The CDR3 nucleotides are TGTGCCAGCAGGGAAGAAGCCCCGGGGCCCCAGCATTTT.

This chain links TRBV11-2 with TRBJ1-4, with no clear D. The CDR3 has 17 residues. Germline CDR1 and CDR2: SGHAT and FQNNGV. Between the trimmed V and J ends, which lost 1 base and 2 bases, there was a span of 14 bases. The CDR3 reads CASSLAGPGSTNEKLFF. The CDR3 region has the DNA TGTGCCAGCAGCTTAGCCGGACCAGGTAGCACTAATGAAAAACTGTTTTTT.

This clonotype was counted only a few times. The chain couples TRBV27 to TRBJ2-7; 7 nucleotides agree with TRBD1. The CDR3 length is 13 residues. The J segment lost 3 bases and the V segment lost 6 bases, leaving 5 bases of the junction unmatched. Germline V gives CDR1 MNHEY, CDR2 SMNVEV (reference sequence). As DNA, the CDR3 is TGTGCCAGCAGCAAAAACAGGGGCTACGAGCAGTACTTC. Translated: CASSKNRGYEQYF.